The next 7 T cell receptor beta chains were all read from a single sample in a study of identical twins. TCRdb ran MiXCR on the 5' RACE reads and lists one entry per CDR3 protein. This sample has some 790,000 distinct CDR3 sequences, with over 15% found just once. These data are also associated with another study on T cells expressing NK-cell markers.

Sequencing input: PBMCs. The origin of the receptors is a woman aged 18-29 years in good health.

For the CDR3, the DNA is TGCGCCAGCAGCCGGCTCCGGGACACCTACACCGGGGAGCTGTTTTTT. It encodes CASSRLRDTYTGELFF. The rearrangement links TRBV5-1 to TRBJ2-2; tentative D call: TRBD1 (6 bases). V was shortened by 4 bases and J by 3 bases, with 16 bases between the two germline ends. The CDR3 loop spans 16 amino acids. From germline, CDR1 is SGHRS and CDR2 YFSETQ.

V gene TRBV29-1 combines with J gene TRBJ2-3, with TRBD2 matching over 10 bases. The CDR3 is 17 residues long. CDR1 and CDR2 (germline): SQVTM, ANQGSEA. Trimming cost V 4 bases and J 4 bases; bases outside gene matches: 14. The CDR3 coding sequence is TGCAGCGTTGTCGGTCTAGCGGGAGATCCGTTCTCAGATACGCAGTATTTT. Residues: CSVVGLAGDPFSDTQYF.

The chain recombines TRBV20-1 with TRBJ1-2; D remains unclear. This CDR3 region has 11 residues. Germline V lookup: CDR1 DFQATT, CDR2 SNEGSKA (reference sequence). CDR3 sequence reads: CSPRGVYGYTF. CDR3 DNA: TGCAGCCCTAGAGGCGTATATGGCTACACCTTC.

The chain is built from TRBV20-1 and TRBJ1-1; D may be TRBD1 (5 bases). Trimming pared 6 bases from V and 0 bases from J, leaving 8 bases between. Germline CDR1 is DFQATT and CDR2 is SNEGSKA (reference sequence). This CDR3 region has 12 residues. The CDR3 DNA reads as TGCAGTGCGGACAAGATGAACACTGAAGCTTTCTTT. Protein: CSADKMNTEAFF.

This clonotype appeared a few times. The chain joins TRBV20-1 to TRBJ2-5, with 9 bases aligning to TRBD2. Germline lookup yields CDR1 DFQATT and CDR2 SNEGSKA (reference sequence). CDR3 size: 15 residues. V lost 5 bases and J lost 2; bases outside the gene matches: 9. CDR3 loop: CSAGTSSYIQETQYF. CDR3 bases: TGCAGTGCTGGGACTAGCTCCTACATTCAAGAGACCCAGTACTTC.

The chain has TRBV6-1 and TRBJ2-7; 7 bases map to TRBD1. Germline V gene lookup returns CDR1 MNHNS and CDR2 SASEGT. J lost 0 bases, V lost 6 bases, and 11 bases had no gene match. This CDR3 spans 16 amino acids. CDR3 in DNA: TGTGCCAGCAGAAACCCCAACAGGGGTAGCTCCTACGAGCAGTACTTC. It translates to CASRNPNRGSSYEQYF.

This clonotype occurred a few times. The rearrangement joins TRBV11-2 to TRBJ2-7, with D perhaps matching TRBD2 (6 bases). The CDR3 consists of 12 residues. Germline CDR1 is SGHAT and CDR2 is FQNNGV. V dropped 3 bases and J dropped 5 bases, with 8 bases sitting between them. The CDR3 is CASSFGTDEQYF. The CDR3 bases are TGTGCCAGCAGCTTTGGGACTGACGAGCAGTACTTC.